This T cell receptor beta chain was recorded in a study of blood T cell repertoires in COVID-19. Participants spanned ages roughly 18 to 95 years and resided in 20 to 30 US areas. A case of COVID-19 had been met by exposed participants within 2 weeks before study entry. Assay: immunoSEQ multiplex PCR; the TCRdb copy retains only in-frame clones and omits some. The repertoire has around 270,000 clones, 80% to 90% of them found once; the top ten carry 2.5% to 3.5%. CDR1 and CDR2 from the germline V gene are MNHEY and SMNVEV (reference sequence). Trimming removed 10 bases from V and 2 bases from J; junction bases left unmatched: 9. CDR3 length: 14 residues.

Sequenced material: PBMCs or T cells enriched from blood (not recorded which). This receptor was taken from a woman aged 40 to 50 who had been exposed to COVID-19. The gene calls are TRBV27 and TRBJ1-2; 8 nucleotides line up with TRBD1. The CDR3 DNA sequence: TGTGCCATGCCGGGACAGGTCTACAACTATGGCTACACCTTC. Amino acids: CAMPGQVYNYGYTF.